These 20 T cell receptor beta chains share one sample of origin, sequenced in a study of cytomegalovirus exposure and HLA in healthy donors. Primers included in the PCR were 60 Vbeta and 13 Jbeta primers. Clones were sequenced by immunoSEQ multiplex PCR, and TCRdb holds only the in-frame ones, with some missing. The profile covers about 160,000 clones, with around 83% appearing a single time and 3.5% to 5% taken by the ten largest. Sequencing was carried out using PBMCs. The source is a man over 45 in good health and CMV-seropositive.

This chain connects TRBV28 to TRBJ1-5; no clear D. There are 14 residues in the CDR3. Germline V CDR1 and CDR2: MDHEN, SYDVKM. V lost 3 bases and J 1 base, leaving 7 bases between the germline ends. CDR3 sequence: CASSFRLSNQPQHF. CDR3 DNA: TGTGCCAGCAGTTTTAGACTCAGCAATCAGCCCCAGCATTTT.

The chain combines TRBV6-5 with TRBJ1-2; 8 bases are a match to TRBD1. The CDR3 loop spans 14 amino acids. The V segment lost 5 bases and the J segment 4 bases; nucleotides outside the gene matches: 6. Germline V gives CDR1 MNHEY, CDR2 SVGAGI. This CDR3 reads CASSQIDRGYGYTF. CDR3 nucleotides: TGTGCCAGCAGTCAAATCGACAGGGGCTATGGCTACACCTTC.

This clone was observed a handful of times. V and J are TRBV5-1 and TRBJ2-5, with TRBD1 identical over 10 bases. Germline V lookup: CDR1 SGHRS, CDR2 YFSETQ. CDR3 length: 15 amino acids. V was pared by 6 bases and J by 5 bases, with 10 bases of the junction left unmatched. The CDR3 bases are TGCGCCAGCAAACGACAGGGGGCTAGCGGTGAGACCCAGTACTTC. This codes for CASKRQGASGETQYF.

The chain has TRBV6-1 and TRBJ2-2; D may be TRBD2 (6 bases). This CDR3 region has 17 residues. Trimming removed 1 base at V and 0 bases at J, with 12 bases between. Germline CDR1 MNHNS, CDR2 SASEGT. Here the CDR3 DNA reads TGTGCCAGCAGTGAAGTGGCGGGGAATACGAACACCGGGGAGCTGTTTTTT. This encodes CASSEVAGNTNTGELFF.

The J gene is TRBJ2-4, the V gene TRBV28; TRBD1 is a possible D gene (6 bases). CDR3 length: 13 residues. Trimming left V 4 bases short and J 7 bases short, with 11 bases between. The V gene's germline CDR1 is MDHEN and CDR2 SYDVKM. The CDR3 region has the DNA TGTGCCAGCAGTTCCGGTAGGGGGAACATTCAGTACTTC. Its translation: CASSSGRGNIQYF.

V usage is TRBV28 and J usage is TRBJ2-7; a weak D match, TRBD1 (6 bases). Germline CDR1 MDHEN, CDR2 SYDVKM. The CDR3 runs to 14 residues. V lost 6 bases to trimming and J lost 2 bases, with 14 bases between them. The CDR3 reads CASSDPRGTYEQYF. CDR3 nucleotides: TGTGCCAGCAGCGATCCCAGGGGCACCTACGAGCAGTACTTC.

The chain recombines TRBV7-2 with TRBJ1-2, with D tentatively TRBD1 (5 bases). The CDR3 sequence is 18 residues long. Trimming removed 3 bases at V and 3 bases at J, with 23 bases between. Per the germline V gene, CDR1 is SGHTA and CDR2 is FQGNSA. The CDR3 region is CASSFYPVGGEVDYGYTF. The CDR3 bases are TGTGCCAGCAGCTTTTACCCCGTTGGAGGGGAGGTGGACTATGGCTACACCTTC.

The CDR3, as DNA: TGTGCCAGCAGCCAAGATACTAGCGGGGGGGCTGGAGGAGAGACCCAGTACTTC. Translating it yields CASSQDTSGGAGGETQYF. The chain recombines TRBV4-2 with TRBJ2-5; 13 bases are a match to TRBD2. The germline CDR1 and CDR2 sequences are LGHNA and YNFKEQ. The CDR3 covers 18 residues. The V segment lost 0 bases and the J segment 4 bases; nucleotides outside the gene matches: 8.

The CDR3 loop is CASSLEASGGASTDTQYF. The CDR3 coding sequence is TGTGCCAGCAGCTTGGAAGCTAGCGGGGGGGCTAGCACAGATACGCAGTATTTT. The chain is built from TRBV5-6 and TRBJ2-3; 12 positions match TRBD2. The CDR3 is made up of 18 amino acids. The trim removed 0 bases at V and 0 bases at J, leaving 5 bases unmatched. From germline, CDR1 is SGHDT and CDR2 YYEEEE.

A single count supports this clone. The V gene is TRBV4-1, the J gene TRBJ1-1, with 7 bases fitting TRBD1. The germline CDR1 and CDR2 sequences are MGHRA and YSYEKL. This CDR3 has 13 residues. J was trimmed by 6 bases and V by 2 bases; bases with no gene match: 3. CDR3 nucleotide sequence: TGCGCCAGCAGCCAAAGACAGGGATCTGAAGCTTTCTTT. As protein: CASSQRQGSEAFF.

The chain recombines TRBV4-1 with TRBJ2-3; 10 bases match TRBD2. Germline CDR1 reads MGHRA; CDR2 reads YSYEKL. J lost 3 bases, V lost 2 bases, and 5 bases had no gene match. This CDR3 spans 16 amino acids. The CDR3 region is CASSQLLAGMTDTQYF. DNA for the CDR3: TGCGCCAGCAGCCAATTACTAGCGGGAATGACAGATACGCAGTATTTT.

The V gene is TRBV6-1, the J gene TRBJ2-7; 8 bases map to TRBD1. Germline V gene sequence: CDR1 MNHNS, CDR2 SASEGT. The CDR3 is 13 residues long. V lost 4 bases, J lost 6 bases, and 5 bases stayed unmatched. This CDR3 reads CASSGTGGLEQYF. The CDR3 DNA is TGTGCCAGCAGTGGAACAGGGGGACTCGAGCAGTACTTC.

The rearrangement joins TRBV7-8 to TRBJ2-5; tentatively, D is TRBD1 (5 bases). Germline CDR1 is SGHVS and CDR2 is FQNEAQ. Deletions cut 6 bases from V and 1 base from J, with 12 bases between. CDR3 size: 14 residues. The CDR3 reads CASSYMTVQETQYF. CDR3 nucleotides: TGTGCCAGCAGTTACATGACAGTCCAAGAGACCCAGTACTTC.

The V gene is TRBV28, the J gene TRBJ2-7; D is unclear. V lost 1 base to trimming and J lost 7 bases, with 17 bases between them. There are 15 residues in the CDR3. Per germline, CDR1 MDHEN and CDR2 SYDVKM. Here the CDR3 DNA reads TGTGCCAGCAGTTTATTGGCAGATCTTTCTAGGGAGCAGTACTTC. Protein: CASSLLADLSREQYF.

V gene TRBV27 combines with J gene TRBJ2-5; perhaps TRBD2 as D (5 bases). The J call may be wrong; the DNA end is better matched by TRBJ2-7. Germline values: CDR1 MNHEY, CDR2 SMNVEV (reference sequence). The CDR3 runs 14 residues. The CDR3 DNA reads as TGTGCCAGCAGTTTGGGAGTAAACCTCTACGAGCAGTACTTC. This codes for CASSLGVNLYEQYF.

Note on this clone: Other DNA sequences from this sample encode an identical CDR3 as well. V gene TRBV7-9 combines with J gene TRBJ2-7, with D unresolved. The CDR3 runs to 12 residues. Trimming shortened V by 5 bases and J by 4 bases, and 9 bases separated the two germline ends. Per germline, CDR1 SEHNR and CDR2 FQNEAQ (reference sequence). The CDR3 nucleotides are TGTGCCAGCAGCCTCGGGTCTTACGAGCAGTACTTC. This gives the protein CASSLGSYEQYF.

The V call is TRBV5-1, the J call TRBJ2-3, with a tentative D call TRBD1 (5 bases). The CDR3 is 13 residues long. Trimming pared 1 base from V and 6 bases from J, leaving 9 bases between. Per germline, CDR1 SGHRS and CDR2 YFSETQ. In DNA form, the CDR3 reads TGCGCCAGCAGCTTGTTGGGGCAGGATACGCAGTATTTT. This translates into CASSLLGQDTQYF.

This chain links TRBV19 with TRBJ1-5; D is ambiguous. Germline V gene lookup returns CDR1 LNHDA and CDR2 SQIVND (reference sequence). This CDR3 has 13 residues. Trimming removed 11 bases from V and 6 bases from J, with 17 bases in between. The CDR3 DNA reads TGTGCCGGCTCATTAGAAGGAGGTCAGCCCCAGCATTTT. It encodes CAGSLEGGQPQHF.

The chain combines TRBV19 with TRBJ2-3, with TRBD2 matching over 8 bases. The CDR3 has 16 residues. Trimming at V came to 4 bases and at J to 4 bases, leaving 10 bases not matched to a gene. CDR1 and CDR2 (germline): LNHDA, SQIVND (reference sequence). The CDR3 nucleotides read TGTGCCAGTAGTACCGGGAGGGCCCGGCTGGCAGATACGCAGTATTTT. As protein: CASSTGRARLADTQYF. Full variable domain (missing parts from reference TRBV19 and TRBJ2-3): DGGITQSPKYLFRKEGQNVTLSCEQNLNHDAMYWYRQDPGQGLRLIYYSQIVNDFQKGDIAEGYSVSREKKESFPLTVTSAQKNPTAFYLCASSTGRARLADTQYFGPGTRLTVL.

CDR3 region: CASMGAHGGNQPQHF. CDR3 nucleotides: TGTGCCAGCATGGGGGCCCACGGTGGAAATCAGCCCCAGCATTTT. The rearrangement uses TRBV28 and TRBJ1-5; maybe TRBD1 (6 bases). The CDR3 extends over 15 amino acids. Germline V gene lookup returns CDR1 MDHEN and CDR2 SYDVKM. V shed 7 bases and J shed 4 bases, with 17 bases lying between them. Using reference TRBV28 and TRBJ1-5 for the parts outside the CDR3, the full variable domain is DVKVTQSSRYLVKRTGEKVFLECVQDMDHENMFWYRQDPGLGLRLIYFSYDVKMKEKGDIPEGYSVSREKKERFSLILESASTNQTSMYLCASMGAHGGNQPQHFGDGTRLSIL.